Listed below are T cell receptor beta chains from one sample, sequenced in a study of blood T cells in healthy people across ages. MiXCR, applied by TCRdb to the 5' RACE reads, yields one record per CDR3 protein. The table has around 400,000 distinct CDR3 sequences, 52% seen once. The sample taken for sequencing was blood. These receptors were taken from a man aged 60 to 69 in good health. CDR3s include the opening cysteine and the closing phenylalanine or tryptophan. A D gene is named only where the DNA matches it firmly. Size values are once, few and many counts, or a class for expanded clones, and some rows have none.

cdr3_aa: CSVPRDRGETQYF; cdr3_nt: TGCAGCGTCCCCAGGGACAGGGGAGAGACCCAGTACTTC; clone_size: -; j_call: TRBJ2-5; d_call: TRBD1; v_call: TRBV29-1
cdr3_aa: CASSEAGGQPQHF; cdr3_nt: TGTGCCAGCAGTGAAGCGGGGGGACAGCCCCAGCATTTT; clone_size: -; j_call: TRBJ1-5; d_call: -; v_call: TRBV6-1
cdr3_aa: CAWSKTRTSGRRNEQFF; cdr3_nt: TGTGCCTGGAGTAAAACCAGGACTAGCGGGAGAAGGAATGAGCAGTTCTTC; clone_size: -; j_call: TRBJ2-1; d_call: TRBD2; v_call: TRBV30
cdr3_aa: CATRQGSGELFF; cdr3_nt: TGTGCCACCAGACAGGGGTCCGGGGAGCTGTTTTTT; clone_size: -; j_call: TRBJ2-2; d_call: TRBD1; v_call: TRBV10-3
cdr3_aa: CASSLPSGQETQFF; cdr3_nt: TGTGCCAGCAGCTTGCCGAGCGGACAAGAGACCCAGTTCTTC; clone_size: -; j_call: TRBJ2-1; d_call: -; v_call: TRBV7-2
cdr3_aa: CASSILGNTQYF; cdr3_nt: TGTGCCAGCAGCATTCTGGGGAATACGCAGTATTTT; clone_size: few; j_call: TRBJ2-3; d_call: -; v_call: TRBV12-3/TRBV12-4
cdr3_aa: CASSPNSGQGQETQYF; cdr3_nt: TGTGCCAGCTCACCAAACTCAGGACAGGGGCAAGAGACCCAGTACTTC; clone_size: -; j_call: TRBJ2-5; d_call: TRBD1; v_call: TRBV18
cdr3_aa: CASSQDRDRYNEQFF; cdr3_nt: TGCGCCAGCAGCCAAGATAGGGACAGGTACAATGAGCAGTTCTTC; clone_size: -; j_call: TRBJ2-1; d_call: TRBD1; v_call: TRBV4-3
cdr3_aa: CASSLDTGGRNQPQHF; cdr3_nt: TGTGCCAGCAGCTTGGATACAGGGGGCCGGAATCAGCCCCAGCATTTT; clone_size: once; j_call: TRBJ1-5; d_call: TRBD1; v_call: TRBV7-2
cdr3_aa: CSASHHRAAEKETQYF; cdr3_nt: TGCAGTGCTTCCCACCATAGGGCAGCGGAAAAAGAGACCCAGTACTTC; clone_size: many; j_call: TRBJ2-5; d_call: -; v_call: TRBV20-1
cdr3_aa: CASSPTDRVEQYF; cdr3_nt: TGTGCCAGCTCACCGACTGACAGGGTCGAGCAGTACTTC; clone_size: -; j_call: TRBJ2-7; d_call: TRBD1; v_call: TRBV18
cdr3_aa: CASGPGTGYNEQFF; cdr3_nt: TGCGCCAGCGGACCCGGGACAGGTTACAATGAGCAGTTCTTC; clone_size: few; j_call: TRBJ2-1; d_call: TRBD1; v_call: TRBV5-1
cdr3_aa: CARGTSGGADTQYF; cdr3_nt: TGTGCCAGGGGGACTAGCGGGGGAGCAGATACGCAGTATTTT; clone_size: -; j_call: TRBJ2-3; d_call: TRBD2; v_call: TRBV2
cdr3_aa: CSAQTSGGAYEQYF; cdr3_nt: TGCAGTGCCCAGACTAGCGGGGGGGCCTACGAGCAGTACTTC; clone_size: many; j_call: TRBJ2-7; d_call: TRBD2; v_call: TRBV20-1
cdr3_aa: CASSLSRRNYYEQYF; cdr3_nt: TGTGCCAGCAGCTTATCGCGGAGGAATTACTACGAGCAGTACTTC; clone_size: many; j_call: TRBJ2-7; d_call: -; v_call: TRBV11-2
cdr3_aa: CASSFDRGPLQYF; cdr3_nt: TGTGCCAGCAGCTTTGACAGGGGGCCGCTGCAGTACTTC; clone_size: many; j_call: TRBJ2-5; d_call: TRBD1; v_call: TRBV11-2
cdr3_aa: CSPLGAVNNEQYF; cdr3_nt: TGCAGTCCCCTAGGCGCGGTAAACAATGAGCAGTACTTC; clone_size: -; j_call: TRBJ2-5; d_call: -; v_call: TRBV20-1
cdr3_aa: CASSLRTGRNEQFF; cdr3_nt: TGTGCCAGCAGCTTAAGAACCGGTCGCAATGAGCAGTTCTTC; clone_size: many; j_call: TRBJ2-1; d_call: -; v_call: TRBV7-2
cdr3_aa: CASSEDHYNEQFF; cdr3_nt: TGTGCCAGCAGTGAGGACCATTACAATGAGCAGTTCTTC; clone_size: many; j_call: TRBJ2-1; d_call: -; v_call: TRBV6-2/TRBV6-3
cdr3_aa: CSASGRTGDNNEQFF; cdr3_nt: TGCAGTGCTAGTGGGCGGACAGGGGATAACAATGAGCAGTTCTTC; clone_size: -; j_call: TRBJ2-1; d_call: TRBD1; v_call: TRBV20-1
cdr3_aa: CASSQAQAGGSEQYF; cdr3_nt: TGCGCCAGCAGCCAAGCCCAAGCGGGAGGGAGTGAGCAGTACTTC; clone_size: -; j_call: TRBJ2-7; d_call: TRBD2; v_call: TRBV4-3
cdr3_aa: CSARSAGARYEQYF; cdr3_nt: TGCAGTGCTAGGTCAGCGGGGGCGCGCTACGAGCAGTACTTC; clone_size: few; j_call: TRBJ2-7; d_call: TRBD2; v_call: TRBV20-1
cdr3_aa: CASSWGVGAGANVLTF; cdr3_nt: TGTGCCAGCAGTTGGGGGGTAGGAGCTGGGGCCAACGTCCTGACTTTC; clone_size: -; j_call: TRBJ2-6; d_call: -; v_call: TRBV12-3/TRBV12-4
cdr3_aa: CSARDSRQGAQPQHF; cdr3_nt: TGCAGTGCTAGAGATAGTCGGCAGGGAGCCCAGCCCCAGCATTTT; clone_size: many; j_call: TRBJ1-5; d_call: -; v_call: TRBV20-1
cdr3_aa: CASSIDRGTVVYNEQFF; cdr3_nt: TGTGCCAGTAGTATAGATAGGGGGACAGTGGTCTACAATGAGCAGTTCTTC; clone_size: -; j_call: TRBJ2-1; d_call: TRBD1; v_call: TRBV19
cdr3_aa: CSVARGTSGSTRVSKFF; cdr3_nt: -; clone_size: -; j_call: TRBJ2-1; d_call: -; v_call: TRBV29-1
cdr3_aa: CASSPRGSYNEQFF; cdr3_nt: TGTGCCAGCAGTCCCAGGGGATCCTACAATGAGCAGTTCTTC; clone_size: -; j_call: TRBJ2-1; d_call: -; v_call: TRBV6-5
cdr3_aa: CASGRSYEQYF; cdr3_nt: TGTGCCAGCGGCAGGAGCTACGAGCAGTACTTC; clone_size: -; j_call: TRBJ2-7; d_call: -; v_call: TRBV9
cdr3_aa: CAISEPDRGTRGYTF; cdr3_nt: TGTGCCATCAGTGAGCCCGACAGGGGGACGCGAGGCTACACCTTC; clone_size: -; j_call: TRBJ1-2; d_call: TRBD1; v_call: TRBV10-3
cdr3_aa: CASSESGKPEQYF; cdr3_nt: TGCGCCAGCAGTGAGTCGGGGAAACCCGAGCAGTACTTC; clone_size: -; j_call: TRBJ2-7; d_call: -; v_call: TRBV10-1
cdr3_aa: CAWSVLDGQSGSQYF; cdr3_nt: TGTGCCTGGAGTGTACTAGACGGCCAATCGGGGTCCCAGTACTTC; clone_size: once; j_call: TRBJ2-7; d_call: -; v_call: TRBV30
cdr3_aa: CASRPDRPTYEQYF; cdr3_nt: TGTGCCAGTAGACCCGACAGGCCAACCTACGAGCAGTACTTC; clone_size: -; j_call: TRBJ2-7; d_call: -; v_call: TRBV6-2/TRBV6-3
cdr3_aa: CASSVSWYGNEQFF; cdr3_nt: TGTGCCAGCAGCGTCTCCTGGTACGGCAATGAGCAGTTCTTC; clone_size: -; j_call: TRBJ2-1; d_call: -; v_call: TRBV9
cdr3_aa: CSVTTGAGGPYEQYF; cdr3_nt: TGCAGCGTTACGACGGGGGCAGGGGGCCCCTACGAGCAGTACTTC; clone_size: -; j_call: TRBJ2-7; d_call: TRBD1; v_call: TRBV29-1
cdr3_aa: CASSWATPAGYGYTF; cdr3_nt: TGTGCCAGCAGCTGGGCGACCCCGGCGGGCTATGGCTACACCTTC; clone_size: -; j_call: TRBJ1-2; d_call: -; v_call: TRBV28
cdr3_aa: CASSSLAGAYTDTQYF; cdr3_nt: TGTGCCAGCAGCTCACTAGCGGGGGCTTACACAGATACGCAGTATTTT; clone_size: few; j_call: TRBJ2-3; d_call: TRBD2; v_call: TRBV7-2
cdr3_aa: CASTAMGPGFRGGYTF; cdr3_nt: TGTGCCAGCACCGCCATGGGCCCAGGGTTTAGGGGCGGCTACACCTTC; clone_size: -; j_call: TRBJ1-2; d_call: -; v_call: TRBV28
cdr3_aa: CASSFHGTGKNYGYTF; cdr3_nt: TGTGCCAGCAGTTTCCATGGGACAGGGAAGAACTATGGCTACACCTTC; clone_size: -; j_call: TRBJ1-2; d_call: TRBD1; v_call: TRBV28
cdr3_aa: CASSLGQGRTGANVLTF; cdr3_nt: TGTGCCAGCAGCTTAGGGCAGGGGAGGACTGGGGCCAACGTCCTGACTTTC; clone_size: few; j_call: TRBJ2-6; d_call: -; v_call: TRBV7-2
cdr3_aa: CASSQGSGRTYNEQFF; cdr3_nt: TGTGCCAGCAGCCAAGGGAGCGGGAGGACCTACAATGAGCAGTTCTTC; clone_size: few; j_call: TRBJ2-1; d_call: TRBD2; v_call: TRBV3-1
cdr3_aa: CASSLMAEAFF; cdr3_nt: TGTGCCAGCAGCTTGATGGCTGAAGCTTTCTTT; clone_size: few; j_call: TRBJ1-1; d_call: -; v_call: TRBV7-8
cdr3_aa: CASSLVGGTNIQYF; cdr3_nt: TGTGCCAGCAGCTTGGTTGGCGGGACTAACATTCAGTACTTC; clone_size: few; j_call: TRBJ2-4; d_call: -; v_call: TRBV5-5
cdr3_aa: CASSLGGGIETQYF; cdr3_nt: TGTGCCAGCAGTTTAGGCGGGGGGATCGAGACCCAGTACTTC; clone_size: few; j_call: TRBJ2-5; d_call: TRBD2; v_call: TRBV27
cdr3_aa: CASSDGTGAETQYF; cdr3_nt: TGTGCCAGCAGCGACGGTACAGGGGCAGAGACCCAGTACTTC; clone_size: -; j_call: TRBJ2-5; d_call: TRBD1; v_call: TRBV7-8
cdr3_aa: CASSQGRGSSTDTQYF; cdr3_nt: TGTGCCAGCAGCCAAGGGCGCGGAAGCAGCACAGATACGCAGTATTTT; clone_size: -; j_call: TRBJ2-3; d_call: -; v_call: TRBV3-1
cdr3_aa: CASSLRGQFVSGANVLTF; cdr3_nt: TGTGCCAGCAGCTTAAGGGGACAGTTTGTCTCTGGGGCCAACGTCCTGACTTTC; clone_size: -; j_call: TRBJ2-6; d_call: TRBD1; v_call: TRBV13
cdr3_aa: CASSARTPGSYNSPLHF; cdr3_nt: TGTGCCAGCAGTGCCCGCACCCCCGGCTCCTATAATTCACCCCTCCACTTT; clone_size: few; j_call: TRBJ1-6; d_call: -; v_call: TRBV2
cdr3_aa: CSARDLQGLEGNEQFF; cdr3_nt: TGCAGTGCTAGAGATCTCCAGGGACTAGAGGGTAATGAGCAGTTCTTC; clone_size: -; j_call: TRBJ2-1; d_call: TRBD2; v_call: TRBV20-1
cdr3_aa: CASRSSGTYNEQFF; cdr3_nt: TGCGCCAGCAGATCTAGCGGGACGTACAATGAGCAGTTCTTC; clone_size: -; j_call: TRBJ2-1; d_call: TRBD2; v_call: TRBV5-1
cdr3_aa: CSVKGPESSYNEQFF; cdr3_nt: TGCAGCGTCAAGGGTCCGGAGAGCTCCTACAATGAGCAGTTCTTC; clone_size: few; j_call: TRBJ2-1; d_call: -; v_call: TRBV29-1
cdr3_aa: CASSTPNRVYGYTF; cdr3_nt: TGTGCCAGCAGTACGCCCAACAGGGTTTATGGCTACACCTTC; clone_size: many; j_call: TRBJ1-2; d_call: -; v_call: TRBV9
cdr3_aa: CSASKLASSYNEQFF; cdr3_nt: TGCAGTGCTAGTAAGCTAGCTTCCTCCTACAATGAGCAGTTCTTC; clone_size: once; j_call: TRBJ2-1; d_call: -; v_call: TRBV20-1